The clone carrying this T cell receptor beta chain was observed a few times. Its antigen is not known. The data belong to a study of T cell repertoires in cytomegalovirus infection. The wider study: Public TCR beta signatures indicated both CMV infection and matching HLA type.

The study, taken as a whole, reports: Clonotypes of TCR beta that were HLA-C-restricted and CMV-specific dominated the ex vivo response. Cumulative public TCR beta family frequency identified CMV carriers with the relevant HLA.

One entry per CDR3 protein results from TCRdb running MiXCR on the reads. The sample has fewer than 700,000 distinct CDR3 sequences; less than 25% are singletons. V was clipped by 6 bases and J by 4 bases; unmatched bases: 8. The CDR3 is 14 residues long. CDR1 and CDR2 (germline): LNHNV, YYDKDF (reference sequence). The TCR comes from a human donor in good health (CMV status not recorded). Some clones in this sample may be carry-over from other donors' samples. The chain links TRBV15 to TRBJ2-5; 7 bases are shared with TRBD2. The source material was CD8+ T cells from PBMCs. The CDR3 reads CATRSAGEVETQYF. The CDR3 nucleotides are TGTGCCACCAGGAGCGCGGGGGAAGTAGAGACCCAGTACTTC.